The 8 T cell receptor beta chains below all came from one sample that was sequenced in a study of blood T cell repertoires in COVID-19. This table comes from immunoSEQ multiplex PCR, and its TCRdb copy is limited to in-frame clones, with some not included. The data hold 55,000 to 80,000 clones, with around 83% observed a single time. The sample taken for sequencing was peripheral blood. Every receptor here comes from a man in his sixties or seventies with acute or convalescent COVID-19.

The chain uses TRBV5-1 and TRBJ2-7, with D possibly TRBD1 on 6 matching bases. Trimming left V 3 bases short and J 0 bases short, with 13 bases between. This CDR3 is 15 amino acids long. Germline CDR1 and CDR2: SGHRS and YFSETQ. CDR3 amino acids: CASSSGTRVSYEQYF. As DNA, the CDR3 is TGCGCCAGCAGCTCCGGGACAAGGGTCTCCTACGAGCAGTACTTC. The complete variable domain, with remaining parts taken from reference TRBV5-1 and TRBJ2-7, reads KAGVTQTPRYLIKTRGQQVTLSCSPISGHRSVSWYQQTPGQGLQFLFEYFSETQRNKGNFPGRFSGRQFSNSRSEMNVSTLELGDSALYLCASSSGTRVSYEQYFGPGTRLTVT.

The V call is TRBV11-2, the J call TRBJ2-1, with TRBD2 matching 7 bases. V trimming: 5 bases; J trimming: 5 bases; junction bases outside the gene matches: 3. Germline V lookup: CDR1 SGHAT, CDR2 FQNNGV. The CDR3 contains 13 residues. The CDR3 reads CASSILADNEQFF. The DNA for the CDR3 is TGTGCCAGCAGCATTCTAGCGGACAATGAGCAGTTCTTC.

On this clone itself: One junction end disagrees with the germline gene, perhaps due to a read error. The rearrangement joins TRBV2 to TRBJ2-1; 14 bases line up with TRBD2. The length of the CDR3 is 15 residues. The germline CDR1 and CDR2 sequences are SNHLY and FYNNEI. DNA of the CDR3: TGTACCAGCACTGGGACTAGCGGGAGTCGGGCTGAGCAGTTCTTC. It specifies CTSTGTSGSRAEQFF.

This CDR3 reads CASSELRKLAGAGDTQYF. The CDR3 region has the DNA TGCGCCAGCAGTGAGTTGCGGAAACTAGCGGGCGCAGGGGATACGCAGTATTTT. The J gene is TRBJ2-3, the V gene TRBV10-1; 9 bases align to TRBD2. The junction had 14 bases not matched to a gene; V was cut back by 1 base and J by 6 bases. Germline V gives CDR1 WNHNN, CDR2 SYGVQD (reference sequence). The CDR3 spans 18 residues.

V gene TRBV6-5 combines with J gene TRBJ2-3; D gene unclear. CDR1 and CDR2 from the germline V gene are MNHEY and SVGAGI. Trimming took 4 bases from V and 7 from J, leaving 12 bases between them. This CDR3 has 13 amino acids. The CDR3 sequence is CASSSPNVNTQYF. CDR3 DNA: TGTGCCAGCAGTTCACCTAACGTGAATACGCAGTATTTT.

DNA for the CDR3: TGCGCCAGCAGCGTCGATCGGGTCCCAGCTTTCTTT. Translated: CASSVDRVPAFF. This chain uses TRBV5-1 with TRBJ1-1; D remains ambiguous. Germline lookup yields CDR1 SGHRS and CDR2 YFSETQ. The CDR3 loop spans 12 amino acids. Between the trimmed V and J ends, which lost 4 bases and 10 bases, there was a span of 14 bases. Combining the CDR3 with reference TRBV5-1 and TRBJ1-1 gives the whole variable domain KAGVTQTPRYLIKTRGQQVTLSCSPISGHRSVSWYQQTPGQGLQFLFEYFSETQRNKGNFPGRFSGRQFSNSRSEMNVSTLELGDSALYLCASSVDRVPAFFGQGTRLTVV.

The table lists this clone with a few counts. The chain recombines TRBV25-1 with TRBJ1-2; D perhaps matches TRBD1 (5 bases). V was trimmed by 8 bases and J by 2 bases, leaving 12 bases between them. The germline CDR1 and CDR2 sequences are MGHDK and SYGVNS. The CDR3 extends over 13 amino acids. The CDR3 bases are TGTGCCAGCCGCGGCGGGGCGAACTATGGCTACACCTTC. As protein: CASRGGANYGYTF.

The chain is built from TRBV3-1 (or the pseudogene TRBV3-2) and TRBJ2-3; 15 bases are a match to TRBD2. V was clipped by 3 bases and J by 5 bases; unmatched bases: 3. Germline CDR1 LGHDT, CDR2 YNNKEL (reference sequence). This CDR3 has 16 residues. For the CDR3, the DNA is TGTGCCAGCAGCCATCCGGGACTAGCGGGAGGAGATACGCAGTATTTT. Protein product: CASSHPGLAGGDTQYF.